This T cell receptor beta chain was retrieved from a study of OX40 agonist ivuxolimab in advanced cancers. Profiled with immunoSEQ multiplex PCR; TCRdb holds only in-frame clones, not every one. The repertoire consists of more than 11,000 clones, with around 77% occurring once and the leading ten covering around 29%. After removal of 2 bases from V and 2 bases from J, the junction contained 2 bases not matched to a gene. CDR1 MNHNY and CDR2 SVGAGI come from the germline V gene (reference sequence). The CDR3 spans 15 residues. The genes are TRBV6-6 and TRBJ2-1; 8 bases are shared with TRBD2. The source is an adult with an advanced solid tumor such as melanoma, head and neck, liver or kidney cancer. The material was CD4+ or CD8+ T cells sorted from blood, obtained in a trial of the OX40 agonist ivuxolimab. CDR3 amino acids: CASSYQAGAYNEQFF. In DNA form, the CDR3 reads TGTGCCAGCAGTTACCAAGCGGGAGCCTACAATGAGCAGTTCTTC.